The 5 T cell receptor beta chains reported below all come from one sample, sequenced in a study of CD8 T cells in Susac syndrome. It was with random hexamers that roughly 0.45 to 1 ug RNA was reverse transcribed. MiXCR, run by TCRdb on the immunoSEQ multiplex PCR reads, gives a single entry per CDR3 protein. The top ten hold almost 0.095% of the sample, which has around 160,000 distinct CDR3 sequences, approximately 93% seen once. Sequenced: CD4+ T cells from PBMCs. The receptor source for this set is a human donor with multiple sclerosis.

This clonotype was seen only once. J is TRBJ2-3 and V is TRBV18, with no clear D. Germline V lookup: CDR1 KGHSH, CDR2 LQKENI. V was clipped by 1 base and J by 8 bases, with 19 bases between them. There are 16 residues in the CDR3. CDR3 bases: TGTGCCAGCTCACCACTAGCCACGGTAACTACCACTACGCAGTATTTT. Encoded protein: CASSPLATVTTTTQYF.

V is TRBV24-1 and J is TRBJ2-3; D may be TRBD2 (5 bases). V lost 4 bases to trimming and J lost 8 bases, with 6 bases between them. This CDR3 has 11 amino acids. CDR1 is KGHDR, CDR2 SFDVKD, per germline. CDR3 nucleotides: TGTGCCACCAGTGACCGGGGTACGCAGTATTTT. As protein: CATSDRGTQYF.

This chain connects TRBV7-9 to TRBJ1-2, with D perhaps matching TRBD1 (5 bases). This CDR3 contains 15 residues. The germline V gene has CDR1 SEHNR and CDR2 FQNEAQ (reference sequence). Trimming took off 9 bases at V and 2 bases at J, with 19 bases between the two ends. CDR3 amino acids: CASLLGTDFNYGYTF. The CDR3 DNA reads as TGTGCCAGTCTATTGGGGACGGACTTCAACTATGGCTACACCTTC. Full variable domain (outside the CDR3, taken from reference TRBV7-9 and TRBJ1-2): DTGVSQNPRHKITKRGQNVTFRCDPISEHNRLYWYRQTLGQGPEFLTYFQNEAQLEKSRLLSDRFSAERPKGSFSTLEIQRTEQGDSAMYLCASLLGTDFNYGYTFGSGTRLTVV.

This chain links TRBV4-1 with TRBJ2-1; maybe TRBD1 (6 bases). The CDR3 contains 17 residues. Deletions cut 2 bases from V and 6 bases from J, with 20 bases between. CDR1 and CDR2 (germline): MGHRA, YSYEKL. CDR3 nucleotide sequence: TGCGCCAGCAGCCAATTCAACAGGGCTGGGTCCGGCAATGAGCAGTTCTTC. It codes for CASSQFNRAGSGNEQFF.

The CDR3 region is CASTLASGTYEQYF. The CDR3 DNA reads as TGTGCCAGCACACTAGCTAGCGGGACCTACGAGCAGTACTTC. The chain uses TRBV3-1 and TRBJ2-7; 9 bases agree with TRBD2. Germline trimming cut 7 bases from V and 2 bases from J; bases unmatched to any gene: 6. The CDR3 spans 14 residues. CDR1 is LGHDT, CDR2 YNNKEL, per germline (reference sequence).